The 16 T cell receptor beta chains listed next were all sequenced from one sample in a study of identical twins. One entry per CDR3 protein, called by TCRdb with MiXCR from the 5' RACE reads. Among approximately 210,000 distinct CDR3 sequences listed, less than 10% were seen once. The sequenced sample consisted of memory (CD45RO+) T cells sorted from blood. The receptors originated from a woman younger than 30 in good health.

The chain employs TRBV20-1 and TRBJ1-1, with D unresolved. Germline V gives CDR1 DFQATT, CDR2 SNEGSKA (reference sequence). Trimming stripped 0 bases from V and 4 bases from J, with 15 bases between. This CDR3 region has 15 residues. CDR3: CSARDPSKEATEAFF. The CDR3 bases are TGCAGTGCTAGAGATCCGAGTAAGGAGGCCACTGAAGCTTTCTTT.

The chain combines TRBV2 with TRBJ2-1, with 10 bases aligning to TRBD2. The CDR3 runs 14 residues. V shed 7 bases and J 3 bases; nucleotides not matched to a gene: 3. CDR1 is SNHLY, CDR2 FYNNEI, per germline. The CDR3 here is CASIASGSYNEQFF. The CDR3 nucleotides are TGTGCCAGCATAGCTAGCGGGAGCTACAATGAGCAGTTCTTC.

This clonotype has just a few counts. The rearrangement links TRBV5-5 to TRBJ2-7; TRBD2 agrees at 9 bases. The CDR3 totals 15 residues. Germline lookup yields CDR1 SGHKS and CDR2 YYEKEE (reference sequence). V shed 4 bases, J shed 3 bases, and the junction held 8 bases outside the gene matches. In DNA, the CDR3 is TGTGCCAGCAGCGCGGCGGGAGGGGGCGGCTACGAGCAGTACTTC. Encoded protein: CASSAAGGGGYEQYF.

There are a few counts of this clonotype. This chain links TRBV5-2 with TRBJ1-1; TRBD1 is the table's D call and was not checked against the DNA. TRBV5-2 is a pseudogene segment. The CDR3 covers 12 residues. The CDR3 DNA reads TGTGCCATGGGCCCCGGGACAGGGGAGGCTTTCTTT. Translating gives CAMGPGTGEAFF.

In its sample, this clonotype was seen a few times. This chain links TRBV27 with TRBJ2-1; 11 nucleotides line up with TRBD2. CDR1 is MNHEY, CDR2 SMNVEV, per germline (reference sequence). V lost 2 bases, J lost 8 bases, and 5 bases stayed unmatched. The CDR3 runs 15 residues. The CDR3 sequence: CASSLIAGGPYEQFF. Here the CDR3 DNA reads TGTGCCAGCAGTTTAATAGCGGGAGGGCCTTATGAGCAGTTCTTC.

There are many counts of this clonotype. This sequence joins TRBV20-1 and TRBJ1-1; tentative D call: TRBD1 (5 bases). The CDR3 loop spans 13 amino acids. V was clipped by 6 bases and J by 3 bases, with 14 bases between them. CDR1 is DFQATT, CDR2 SNEGSKA, per germline (reference sequence). The CDR3 DNA reads as TGCAGTGCACCTCCGGGAGGGGACACTGAAGCTTTCTTT. Its translation is CSAPPGGDTEAFF.

This clonotype has a handful of counts. The rearrangement uses TRBV6-1 and TRBJ2-7; no definite D call. The CDR3 is 16 amino acids. CDR1 is MNHNS, CDR2 SASEGT, per germline. Trimming cost V 6 bases and J 2 bases, with 20 bases left between them. CDR3 bases: TGTGCCAGCAGCCCCCTTACGGGTGCAAGCACCTACGAGCAGTACTTC. Translation: CASSPLTGASTYEQYF.

V is TRBV29-1 and J is TRBJ2-7; D may be TRBD2 (5 bases). Germline V gives CDR1 SQVTM, CDR2 ANQGSEA. V lost 4 bases, J lost 4 bases, and 17 bases lay in between. The CDR3 totals 14 residues. CDR3 bases: TGCAGCGTTGTACCCGACGGAGGAAGATACGAGCAGTACTTC. Residues: CSVVPDGGRYEQYF.

This clonotype was found a few times. The chain recombines TRBV12-3 or TRBV12-4 with TRBJ1-5, with D unresolved. This CDR3 contains 16 residues. The V end was cut by 5 bases, the J end by 0 bases, with 14 bases between. The CDR3 DNA reads TGTGCCAGCAGTCGTAGGACGGGCTATAGCAATCAGCCCCAGCATTTT. This gives the protein CASSRRTGYSNQPQHF.

This clonotype was counted at least ten times. The V gene is TRBV7-9, the J gene TRBJ2-4; 11 nucleotides line up with TRBD2. The germline gives CDR1 SEHNR, CDR2 FQNEAQ (reference sequence). J lost 4 bases, V lost 2 bases, and 7 bases had no gene match. The CDR3 has 17 amino acids. CDR3 DNA: TGTGCCAGCAGCTTATTTAAGGCTAGCGGGAGGAAAAACATTCAGTACTTC. It codes for CASSLFKASGRKNIQYF. Variable domain in full (rest from reference TRBV7-9 and TRBJ2-4): DTGVSQNPRHKITKRGQNVTFRCDPISEHNRLYWYRQTLGQGPEFLTYFQNEAQLEKSRLLSDRFSAERPKGSFSTLEIQRTEQGDSAMYLCASSLFKASGRKNIQYFGAGTRLSVL.

The gene calls are TRBV6-1 and TRBJ2-4, with TRBD2 matching 11 bases. The CDR3 loop spans 17 amino acids. Germline CDR1 is MNHNS and CDR2 is SASEGT. The J segment lost 1 base and the V segment lost 5 bases, leaving 7 bases of the junction unmatched. CDR3 bases: TGTGCCAGCAGTCAGAAGGGACTAGCGGCTGCCAAAAACATTCAGTACTTC. Protein sequence: CASSQKGLAAAKNIQYF.

This clonotype has a count of ten or more. The V gene is TRBV4-3, the J gene TRBJ2-7; D remains ambiguous. The CDR3 length is 14 residues. Germline CDR1 is LGHNA and CDR2 is YSLEER. V lost 4 bases to trimming and J lost 2 bases, with 12 bases between them. Written as DNA, the CDR3 is TGCGCCAGCAGCCCCTACTTGGGTCCCTACGAGCAGTACTTC. Translation: CASSPYLGPYEQYF.

The gene calls are TRBV12-3 or TRBV12-4 and TRBJ1-2; D call uncertain. With 3 bases removed from V and 5 bases from J, the gap between germline ends came to 10 bases. This CDR3 region has 13 residues. CDR3 DNA: TGTGCCAGCAGTTTCGGCCAGAGATATGGCTACACCTTC. The encoded protein is CASSFGQRYGYTF.

This clonotype has ten or more counts. The genes are TRBV21-1 and TRBJ2-3; the table's D gene call, TRBD2, was not cross checked with the DNA. TRBV21-1 is a documented pseudogene. The CDR3 totals 16 residues. The CDR3 is CASSARTSGSTDTQYF. In nucleotides, the CDR3 is TGTGCCAGCAGCGCCCGGACTAGCGGTAGCACAGATACGCAGTATTTT.

This chain connects TRBV5-1 to TRBJ2-3; the D call may be TRBD1 or TRBD2 (5 bases each). Germline assignment: CDR1 SGHRS and CDR2 YFSETQ. The germline V and J ends were trimmed by 3 bases and 5 bases, with 16 bases remaining between them. This CDR3 spans 15 amino acids. The CDR3 coding sequence is TGCGCCAGCAGCTCAACGGCCACGGGGCTAGATACGCAGTATTTT. This codes for CASSSTATGLDTQYF. Together with reference TRBV5-1 and TRBJ2-3, the CDR3 gives the full variable domain: KAGVTQTPRYLIKTRGQQVTLSCSPISGHRSVSWYQQTPGQGLQFLFEYFSETQRNKGNFPGRFSGRQFSNSRSEMNVSTLELGDSALYLCASSSTATGLDTQYFGPGTRLTVL.

This clonotype has a count of ten or more. DNA of the CDR3: TGCAGTGCTAGAGATCCAGGGTCCACCGGGGAGCTGTTTTTT. The encoded protein is CSARDPGSTGELFF. The chain recombines TRBV20-1 with TRBJ2-2; TRBD1 might be the D (5 bases). V lost 0 bases, J lost 4 bases, and 9 bases lay in between. This CDR3 spans 14 amino acids. The germline V gene has CDR1 DFQATT and CDR2 SNEGSKA (reference sequence).